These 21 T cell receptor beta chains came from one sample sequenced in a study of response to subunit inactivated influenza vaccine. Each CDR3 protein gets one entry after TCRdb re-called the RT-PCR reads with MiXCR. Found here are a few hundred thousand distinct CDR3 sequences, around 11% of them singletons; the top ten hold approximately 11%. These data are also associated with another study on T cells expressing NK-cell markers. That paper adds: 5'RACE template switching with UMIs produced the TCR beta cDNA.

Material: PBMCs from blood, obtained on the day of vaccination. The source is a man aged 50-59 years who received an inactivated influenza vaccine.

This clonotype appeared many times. The CDR3 is CASGGGVRNTGELFF. The CDR3 DNA sequence: TGTGCCAGCGGGGGAGGGGTCCGGAACACCGGGGAGCTGTTTTTT. The rearrangement links TRBV27 to TRBJ2-2, with 7 bases fitting TRBD2. Germline V gene data show CDR1 as MNHEY and CDR2 as SMNVEV (reference sequence). This CDR3 has 15 amino acids. V lost 8 bases, J lost 1 base, and 7 bases stayed unmatched.

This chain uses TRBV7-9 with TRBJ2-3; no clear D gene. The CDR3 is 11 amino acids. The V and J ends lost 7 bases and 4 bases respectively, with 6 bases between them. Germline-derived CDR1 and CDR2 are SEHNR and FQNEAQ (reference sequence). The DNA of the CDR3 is TGTGCCAGCAAACATGCAGATACGCAGTATTTT. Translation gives CASKHADTQYF.

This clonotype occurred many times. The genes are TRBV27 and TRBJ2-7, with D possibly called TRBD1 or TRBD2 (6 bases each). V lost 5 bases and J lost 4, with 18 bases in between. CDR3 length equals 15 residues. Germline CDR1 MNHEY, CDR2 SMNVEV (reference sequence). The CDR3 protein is CASSPLGRGGYEQYF. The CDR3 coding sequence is TGTGCCAGCAGTCCCCTTGGAAGAGGGGGGTACGAGCAGTACTTC.

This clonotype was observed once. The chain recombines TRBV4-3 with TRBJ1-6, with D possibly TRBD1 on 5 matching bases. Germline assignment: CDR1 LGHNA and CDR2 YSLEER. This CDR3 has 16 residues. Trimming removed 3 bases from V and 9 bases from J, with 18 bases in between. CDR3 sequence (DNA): TGCGCCAGCAGCCAGACGTCCCGGGGCCCGTCTTCACCCCTCCACTTT. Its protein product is CASSQTSRGPSSPLHF.

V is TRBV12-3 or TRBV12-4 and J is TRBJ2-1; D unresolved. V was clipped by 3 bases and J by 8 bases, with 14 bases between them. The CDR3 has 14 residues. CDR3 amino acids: CASSFQEFIDEQFF. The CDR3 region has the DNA TGTGCCAGCAGTTTTCAGGAGTTCATCGATGAGCAGTTCTTC.

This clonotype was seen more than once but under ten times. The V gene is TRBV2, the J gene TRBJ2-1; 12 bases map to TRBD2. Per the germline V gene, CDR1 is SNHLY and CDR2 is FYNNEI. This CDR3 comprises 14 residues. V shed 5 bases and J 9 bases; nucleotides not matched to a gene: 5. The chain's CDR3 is CASSTLAGGLEQFF. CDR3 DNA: TGTGCCAGCAGTACGCTAGCGGGAGGGCTTGAGCAGTTCTTC.

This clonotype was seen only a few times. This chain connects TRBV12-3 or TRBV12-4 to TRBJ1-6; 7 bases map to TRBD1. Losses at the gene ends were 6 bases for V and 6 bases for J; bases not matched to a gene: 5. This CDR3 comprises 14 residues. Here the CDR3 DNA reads TGTGCCAGCAGCCCAGGGGGTGCTAATTCACCCCTCCACTTT. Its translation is CASSPGGANSPLHF.

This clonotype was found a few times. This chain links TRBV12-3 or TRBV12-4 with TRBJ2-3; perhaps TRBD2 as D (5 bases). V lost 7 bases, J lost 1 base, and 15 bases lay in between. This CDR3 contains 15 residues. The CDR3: CASTATTLGTDTQYF. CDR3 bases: TGTGCCAGCACGGCGACTACTTTGGGCACAGATACGCAGTATTTT.

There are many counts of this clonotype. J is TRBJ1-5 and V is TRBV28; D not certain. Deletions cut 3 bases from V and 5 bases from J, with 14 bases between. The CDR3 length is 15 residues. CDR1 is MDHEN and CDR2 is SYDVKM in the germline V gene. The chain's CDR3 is CASSFRGVRDQPQHF. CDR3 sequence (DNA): TGTGCCAGCAGTTTTCGGGGAGTAAGGGATCAGCCCCAGCATTTT. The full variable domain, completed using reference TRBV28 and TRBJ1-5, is DVKVTQSSRYLVKRTGEKVFLECVQDMDHENMFWYRQDPGLGLRLIYFSYDVKMKEKGDIPEGYSVSREKKERFSLILESASTNQTSMYLCASSFRGVRDQPQHFGDGTRLSIL.

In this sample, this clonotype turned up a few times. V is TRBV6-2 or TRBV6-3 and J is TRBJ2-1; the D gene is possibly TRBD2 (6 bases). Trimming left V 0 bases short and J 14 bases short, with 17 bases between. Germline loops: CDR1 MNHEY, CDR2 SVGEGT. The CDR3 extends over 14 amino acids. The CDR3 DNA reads TGTGCCAGCAGTTACTCGGGTAGCGGTTGGGTGAAGTTCTTC. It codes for CASSYSGSGWVKFF.

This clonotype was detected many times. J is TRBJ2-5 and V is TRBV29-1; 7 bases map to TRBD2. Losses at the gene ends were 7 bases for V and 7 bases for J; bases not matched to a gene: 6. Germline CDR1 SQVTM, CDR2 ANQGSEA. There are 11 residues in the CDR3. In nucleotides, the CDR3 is TGCAGCGCCGGACTAGTTGGGACCCAGTACTTC. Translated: CSAGLVGTQYF.

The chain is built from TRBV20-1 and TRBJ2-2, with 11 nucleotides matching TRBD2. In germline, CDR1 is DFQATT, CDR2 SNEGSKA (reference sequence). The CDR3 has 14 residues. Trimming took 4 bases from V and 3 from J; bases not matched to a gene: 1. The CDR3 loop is CSAKLAGDTGELFF. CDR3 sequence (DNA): TGCAGTGCTAAACTAGCGGGGGACACCGGGGAGCTGTTTTTT.

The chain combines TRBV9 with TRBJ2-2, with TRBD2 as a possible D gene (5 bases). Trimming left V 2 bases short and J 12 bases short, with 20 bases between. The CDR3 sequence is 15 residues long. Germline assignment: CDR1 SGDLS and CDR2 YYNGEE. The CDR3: CASSVGGGPFEKLFF. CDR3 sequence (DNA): TGTGCCAGCAGCGTCGGAGGCGGTCCGTTTGAAAAGCTGTTTTTT.

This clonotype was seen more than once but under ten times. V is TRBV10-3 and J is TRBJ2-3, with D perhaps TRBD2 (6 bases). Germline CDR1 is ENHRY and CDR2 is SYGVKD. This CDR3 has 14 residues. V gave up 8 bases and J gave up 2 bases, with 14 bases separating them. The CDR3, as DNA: TGTGCCATCGGAGGGGACGGAAACACAGATACGCAGTATTTT. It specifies CAIGGDGNTDTQYF.

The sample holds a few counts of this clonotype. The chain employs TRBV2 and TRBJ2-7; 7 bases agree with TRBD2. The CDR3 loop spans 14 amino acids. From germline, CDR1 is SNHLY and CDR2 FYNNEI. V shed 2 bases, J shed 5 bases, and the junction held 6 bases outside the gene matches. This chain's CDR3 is CASSESFGGNEQYF. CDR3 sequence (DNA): TGTGCCAGCAGTGAATCGTTCGGGGGGAACGAGCAGTACTTC.

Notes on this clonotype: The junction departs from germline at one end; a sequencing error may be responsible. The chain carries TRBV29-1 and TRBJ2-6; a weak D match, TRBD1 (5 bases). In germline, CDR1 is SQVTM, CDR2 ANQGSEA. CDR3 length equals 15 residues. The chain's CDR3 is CSVEDWSVGAIVLTF. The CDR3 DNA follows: TGCAGCGTTGAAGATTGGTCGGTAGGGGCCATCGTCCTGACTTTC.

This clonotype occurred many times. CDR3 in DNA: TGTGCCAGCAGCTTGGGAACCGCAGAGACCCAGTACTTC. It codes for CASSLGTAETQYF. V gene TRBV7-2 combines with J gene TRBJ2-5; D remains ambiguous. CDR3 length equals 13 residues. Germline CDR1 is SGHTA and CDR2 is FQGNSA. With 3 bases removed from V and 4 bases from J, the gap between germline ends came to 9 bases.

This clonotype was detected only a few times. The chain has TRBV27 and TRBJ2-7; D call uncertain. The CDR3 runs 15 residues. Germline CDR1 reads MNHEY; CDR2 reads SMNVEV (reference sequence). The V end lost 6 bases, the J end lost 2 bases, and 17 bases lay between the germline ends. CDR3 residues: CASSRVARSPYEQYF. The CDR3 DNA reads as TGTGCCAGCAGCCGAGTTGCACGGTCCCCCTACGAGCAGTACTTC.

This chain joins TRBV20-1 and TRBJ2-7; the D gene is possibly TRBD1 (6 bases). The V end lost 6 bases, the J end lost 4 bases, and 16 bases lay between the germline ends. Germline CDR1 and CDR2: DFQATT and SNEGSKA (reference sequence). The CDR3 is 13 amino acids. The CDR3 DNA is TGCAGTGCAAACCGGGACACCGGTTACGAGCAGTACTTC. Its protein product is CSANRDTGYEQYF.

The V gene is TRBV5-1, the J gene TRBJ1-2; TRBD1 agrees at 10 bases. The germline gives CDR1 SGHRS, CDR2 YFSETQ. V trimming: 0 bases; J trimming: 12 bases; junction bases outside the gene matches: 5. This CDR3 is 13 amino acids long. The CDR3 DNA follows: TGCGCCAGCAGCTTGGTAGGGACAGGGGATGACACCTTC. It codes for CASSLVGTGDDTF.

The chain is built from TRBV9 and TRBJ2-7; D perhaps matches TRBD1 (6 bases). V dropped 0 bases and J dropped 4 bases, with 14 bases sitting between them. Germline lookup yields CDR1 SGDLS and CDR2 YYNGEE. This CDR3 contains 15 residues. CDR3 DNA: TGTGCCAGCAGCGTAGGGTGGGGGCTACATTACGAGCAGTACTTC. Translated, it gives CASSVGWGLHYEQYF.